This is a list of T cell receptor beta chains from one sample in a study of blood T cells in healthy people across ages. In TCRdb, the 5' RACE reads were re-called with MiXCR into one record per CDR3 protein. The sample carries hundreds of thousands of distinct CDR3 sequences, more than 40% recorded once. What was sequenced was blood. These receptors were obtained from a woman aged 60-75 years in good health. The CDR3 runs from the conserved cysteine through the conserved F or W. A D gene is named only where the DNA matches it firmly. Clone size is stated in some rows and not others, as once, few, many or a class when expanded.

CDR3nt,CDR3aa,v_gene,j_gene,abundance,d_gene,len
TGTGCCAGCAGTTTAGCGCAGAGGGTCAACACTGAAGCTTTCTTT,CASSLAQRVNTEAFF,TRBV12-3/TRBV12-4,TRBJ1-1,NA,NA,15
TGTGCCAGCAAGGGTTCAAACTACAATGAGCAGTTCTTC,CASKGSNYNEQFF,TRBV6-5,TRBJ2-1,NA,NA,13
TGTGCCACCAGCAGAGCCCCGGGACAGGGCGTCAGGTCCCAGCATTTT,CATSRAPGQGVRSQHF,TRBV15,TRBJ1-5,NA,TRBD1,16
TGTGCCAGCAGCTTAGGTGGGTTTACCTACAATGAGCAGTTCTTC,CASSLGGFTYNEQFF,TRBV7-2,TRBJ2-1,NA,NA,15
TGTGCCACCAGTGACGCTAGGTATACGCAGTATTTT,CATSDARYTQYF,TRBV24-1,TRBJ2-3,NA,NA,12
TGTGCCATCAGTGAGGCACCGGGACAGAAAGAGACCCAGTACTTC,CAISEAPGQKETQYF,TRBV10-3,TRBJ2-5,few,TRBD1,15
TGTGCCAGCAGCTTAGTTCAGCTAGGACAGGGGAACGAGCAGTACTTC,CASSLVQLGQGNEQYF,TRBV7-9,TRBJ2-7,few,TRBD1,16
TGTGCCGCCCCCCGGGGCGGGAGTGGGCTCTCCTACGAGCAGTACTTC,CAAPRGGSGLSYEQYF,TRBV27,TRBJ2-7,few,TRBD2,16
TGCAGCGTTGAAGGGGTTTTCGCGGGAGGGCCCTCCTCCTACAATGAGCAGTTCTTC,CSVEGVFAGGPSSYNEQFF,TRBV29-1,TRBJ2-1,few,TRBD2,19
TGCGCCAGCAGCCAAGATGGACCAGATACGCAGTATTTT,CASSQDGPDTQYF,TRBV4-3,TRBJ2-3,many,NA,13
TGTGCCAGCAGCTTAACGTCCAGCTTGGAGACCCAGTACTTC,CASSLTSSLETQYF,TRBV7-3,TRBJ2-5,NA,NA,14
TGCAGTGCCGACCGGACTACCGACGACGAGCAGTACTTC,CSADRTTDDEQYF,TRBV20-1,TRBJ2-7,NA,NA,13
TGCACCAGCAGTTCCCCTGATTTAACCGGGACAGACTCCTACGAGCAGTACTTC,CTSSSPDLTGTDSYEQYF,TRBV5-1,TRBJ2-7,NA,TRBD1,18
TGTGCCAGCAGTTACGGGTTGTTCTCTACCTCCCAAGAGACCCAGTACTTC,CASSYGLFSTSQETQYF,TRBV6-2/TRBV6-3,TRBJ2-5,NA,NA,17
TGCAGCGGTGGGGGCACTGAAGCTTTCTTT,CSGGGTEAFF,TRBV29-1,TRBJ1-1,NA,NA,10
TGTGCCAGCAGCTTGGACGTCGGAGTCTCTGAAGCTTTCTTT,CASSLDVGVSEAFF,TRBV9,TRBJ1-1,NA,NA,14
TGTGCCAGCAGCAAGCAACGGGGGGGTGAGCAGTTCTTC,CASSKQRGGEQFF,TRBV7-2,TRBJ2-1,NA,TRBD2,13
TGTGCCAGCAGCTTATTTGAGGGAGGCCCCACGGGGCAGTTCTTC,CASSLFEGGPTGQFF,TRBV7-2,TRBJ2-1,NA,NA,15
TGTGCCAGCAGCTTGGTGGGCAACGGGCTAGAGACCCAGTACTTC,CASSLVGNGLETQYF,TRBV5-4,TRBJ2-5,NA,NA,15
TGTGCCAGCAGTGAAGCGCTTCTTGGAAGCTATGGCTACACCTTC,CASSEALLGSYGYTF,TRBV2,TRBJ1-2,NA,NA,15
TGCGCCAGCAGCCCCGGGGGCGCAGGGGCGATGAACACTGAAGCTTTCTTT,CASSPGGAGAMNTEAFF,TRBV4-1,TRBJ1-1,few,NA,17
TGCGCCAGCAGCTTGGAGCTAGTCGGGCAGTTCTTC,CASSLELVGQFF,TRBV5-1,TRBJ2-1,NA,NA,12
TGTGCCAGCAGTGAAAATAGTCCGGGAGTTGACGAGCAGTACTTC,CASSENSPGVDEQYF,TRBV25-1,TRBJ2-7,few,NA,15
TGTGCCAGCAGCAAGCGGGTCGGCAGGGCCTACACCGGGGAGCTGTTTTTT,CASSKRVGRAYTGELFF,TRBV21-1,TRBJ2-2,NA,NA,17
TGTGCCAGCAGCCAAGAACTAGCCCAGGAGACCCAGTACTTC,CASSQELAQETQYF,TRBV4-2,TRBJ2-5,few,NA,14
TGTGCCAGCAGCTTAACTAGCGGCCTTAGCACAGATACGCAGTATTTT,CASSLTSGLSTDTQYF,TRBV7-2,TRBJ2-3,few,TRBD2,16
TGCAGTGCTAGAGATCGGGAGGGCGGGAGGATGACCTACGAGCAGTACTTC,CSARDREGGRMTYEQYF,TRBV20-1,TRBJ2-7,few,TRBD2,17
TGTGCCAGCAGCGGGCCGGACAGGACCTTGAACACTGAAGCTTTCTTT,CASSGPDRTLNTEAFF,TRBV7-2,TRBJ1-1,many,TRBD1,16
TGTGCCAGCAGCCGAGAGACCCAGTACTTC,CASSRETQYF,TRBV18,TRBJ2-5,many,NA,10
TGTGCCAGCAGCCAAGGTCGTGTGGGGAATTCACCCCTCCACTTT,CASSQGRVGNSPLHF,TRBV4-2,TRBJ1-6,NA,NA,15
TGTGCCAGCAGTTTAAAGAGTTCCTACGAGCAGTACTTC,CASSLKSSYEQYF,TRBV12-3/TRBV12-4,TRBJ2-7,NA,NA,13
TGCAGTGCTAGACGTGGACAGGGGCTGTACACCTTC,CSARRGQGLYTF,TRBV20-1,TRBJ1-2,NA,TRBD1,12
TGTGCCAGCAGCACCGGACCTAGCGCCTACGAGCAGTACTTC,CASSTGPSAYEQYF,TRBV7-2,TRBJ2-7,NA,NA,14
TGTGCCAGCAGCGCGAAACAGAACACTGAAGCTTTCTTT,CASSAKQNTEAFF,TRBV11-2,TRBJ1-1,NA,NA,13
TGTGCCAGCTCCGTCAGGACTAGCGGGACGGGCGAGCAGTACTTC,CASSVRTSGTGEQYF,TRBV12-3/TRBV12-4,TRBJ2-7,few,TRBD2,15
TGTGCCACCAGTGCCCCGGGACTAGCGCACTACGAGCAGTACTTC,CATSAPGLAHYEQYF,TRBV24-1,TRBJ2-7,few,TRBD2,15
TGTGCCATCAGCAGAGGACAGGGTAATGAAAAACTGTTTTTT,CAISRGQGNEKLFF,TRBV10-3,TRBJ1-4,NA,TRBD1,14
TGTGGCAGCTCACCATGGGTAAATTTAGATACGCAGTATTTT,CGSSPWVNLDTQYF,TRBV18,TRBJ2-3,NA,NA,14
TGTGCCAGCAGTTCTTGGGATATCCAGGCCGGGGAGCTGTTTTTT,CASSSWDIQAGELFF,TRBV27,TRBJ2-2,few,NA,15
TGTGCCAGCAGCCCCTCCCGAGCAAACGAGCAGTACTTC,CASSPSRANEQYF,TRBV3-1,TRBJ2-7,NA,NA,13
TGTGCCAGCAGTACAGTAGCGCACTCCTACAATGAGCAGTTCTTC,CASSTVAHSYNEQFF,TRBV7-3,TRBJ2-1,few,NA,15
TGCAGTGCTAGTCCCCCGAAGGAAGAGACCCAGTACTTC,CSASPPKEETQYF,TRBV20-1,TRBJ2-5,few,NA,13
TGCAGCGTTGTTTTCCGGGCCGATGGAGGCCAGTACTTC,CSVVFRADGGQYF,TRBV29-1,TRBJ2-5,few,NA,13
TGCAGCGTTGGGCAGGGCTTGAGTGAGCAGTTCTTC,CSVGQGLSEQFF,TRBV29-1,TRBJ2-1,NA,NA,12
TGTGCCAGCAGCCCTCGGATCTCCTACGAGCAGTACTTC,CASSPRISYEQYF,TRBV7-2,TRBJ2-7,NA,NA,13
TGCAGTGCTAGAGATCTCGGATTTTTGGGTTCACCCCTCCACTTT,CSARDLGFLGSPLHF,TRBV20-1,TRBJ1-6,NA,NA,15
TGCGCCAGCAGCCACCGAGGGGCCAGGGGGTCGGGCACTGAAGCTTTCTTT,CASSHRGARGSGTEAFF,TRBV4-1,TRBJ1-1,NA,TRBD1,17
TGTGCCAGCAGTTTTGGGGGGCGCGATACGCAGTATTTT,CASSFGGRDTQYF,TRBV27,TRBJ2-3,few,NA,13
TGTGCCAGCAGCTTGACAGGGGGCGAAGAATCACCCCTCCACTTT,CASSLTGGEESPLHF,TRBV7-3,TRBJ1-6,NA,TRBD1,15
TGCGCCAGCAGCTCGCAGGGAGTTCGATACAATGAGCAGTTCTTC,CASSSQGVRYNEQFF,TRBV5-1,TRBJ2-1,few,NA,15
TGTGCCAGCAGCCCCGAAAGAACAGATACGCAGTATTTT,CASSPERTDTQYF,TRBV11-2,TRBJ2-3,NA,NA,13
TGTGCCAGCACCTTCGGGCAGGGGAACACTGAAGCTTTCTTT,CASTFGQGNTEAFF,TRBV27,TRBJ1-1,NA,NA,14
TGTGCCAGCAGCTTCCCCCAGGGAGGAACTAATGAAAAACTGTTTTTT,CASSFPQGGTNEKLFF,TRBV11-2,TRBJ1-4,few,NA,16
TGTGCCATCAGTCCCTCCGGGAACAATGAGCAGTTCTTC,CAISPSGNNEQFF,TRBV10-3,TRBJ2-1,few,NA,13
TGCAGCGTTGTGAGTTTTGGGTCGAATGAGCAGTTCTTC,CSVVSFGSNEQFF,TRBV29-1,TRBJ2-1,NA,NA,13